This TCR beta chain emerged from a study of T cell responses to AZD1222 COVID-19 vaccine. Findings and limits, study-wide: CD4 TCRs associated with vaccination spanned spike, dominating at 160-218 and 743-854.

TCRdb's copy holds only in-frame clones and misses some; the assay was immunoSEQ multiplex PCR. Altogether around 99,000 clones are present, around 90% being singletons, with the ten largest covering 7% to 9%. As for this clone: Antigen unknown.

This sample comprised peripheral blood, obtained on day 0 of AZD1222 vaccination. The source of this sequence is an adult in good health.

For the CDR3, the DNA is TGTGCCAGCAGCTCAATAGGCTCCTATAATTCACCCCTCCACTTT. As protein: CASSSIGSYNSPLHF. The rearrangement links TRBV7-9 to TRBJ1-6, with D unresolved. CDR1 and CDR2 from the germline V gene are SEHNR and FQNEAQ (reference sequence). The CDR3 has 15 amino acids. Trimming left V 4 bases short and J 0 bases short, with 7 bases between.